This TCR beta chain originates from a study of Graves' ophthalmopathy and Graves' hyperthyroidism. Study-level information: Hyperthyroidism is called stable when no ophthalmopathy develops within 18 months of follow-up.

Note on this clonotype: Its antigen is not identified.

Study findings and constraints: Researchers report that a 13-signature model separated ophthalmopathy from stable hyperthyroidism, posting almost 90% sensitivity and 81.08% specificity.

Researchers took RNA transcripts and amplified TCR beta CDR3 regions from them. RT-PCR with HTBI primers came first, then second-round multiplex PCR. From the multiplex PCR reads, TCRdb called clonotypes with MiXCR, one entry per CDR3 protein. The data contain around 1,000,000 distinct CDR3 sequences, less than 45% of them seen just once; the ten biggest clones take up roughly 10%. Trimming shortened V by 0 bases and J by 0 bases, and 12 bases separated the two germline ends. In germline, CDR1 is SGHVS, CDR2 FQNEAQ. The CDR3 has 16 amino acids. The gene calls are TRBV7-8 and TRBJ2-7; maybe TRBD1 (6 bases). This TCR was sampled from an adult man with Graves' hyperthyroidism. Sequencing used peripheral blood or thyroid tissue (not recorded which). The chain's CDR3 is CASSLAGDRHSYEQYF. The DNA of the CDR3 is TGTGCCAGCAGCTTAGCGGGTGACAGGCACTCCTACGAGCAGTACTTC.